The rows below give T cell receptor beta chains drawn from one sample of a study of T cell responses to AZD1222 COVID-19 vaccine. Repertoires were generated with immunoSEQ multiplex PCR, while TCRdb's copy carries only in-frame clones and drops some. This sample yields around 130,000 clones, of which around 94% are seen a single time; around 7% belongs to the top ten. Sequenced here: peripheral blood, sampled on day 0 of AZD1222 vaccination. The origin of the receptors is an adult in good health. Both conserved end residues are part of each CDR3. The D gene is left open where the match is weak. Rows may omit the clone size; those that give it use once, few, many or a size class.

cdr3_aa: CASSLEGRASPAYNEQFF; cdr3_nt: TGTGCCAGCAGCTTAGAGGGTCGGGCCAGTCCAGCCTACAATGAGCAGTTCTTC; clone_size: NA; d_call: NA; j_call: TRBJ2-1; v_call: TRBV13
cdr3_aa: CASSIQGNTEAFF; cdr3_nt: TGTGCCAGTAGTATCCAGGGAAACACTGAAGCTTTCTTT; clone_size: NA; d_call: NA; j_call: TRBJ1-1; v_call: TRBV19
cdr3_aa: CASSEDLNYGYTF; cdr3_nt: TGTGCCAGCAGTGAGGATCTTAACTATGGCTACACCTTC; clone_size: NA; d_call: NA; j_call: TRBJ1-2; v_call: TRBV2
cdr3_aa: CASGVPYGYTF; cdr3_nt: TGTGCCAGCGGGGTGCCCTATGGCTACACCTTC; clone_size: NA; d_call: NA; j_call: TRBJ1-2; v_call: TRBV28
cdr3_aa: CASSSGQEADTQYF; cdr3_nt: TGTGCCAGCAGTTCGGGACAGGAGGCGGATACGCAGTATTTT; clone_size: NA; d_call: TRBD1; j_call: TRBJ2-3; v_call: TRBV6-2/TRBV6-3
cdr3_aa: CARSINRDRGSVLYEQYF; cdr3_nt: TGTGCCAGAAGCATAAACCGGGACAGGGGGTCCGTCCTCTACGAGCAGTACTTC; clone_size: NA; d_call: TRBD1; j_call: TRBJ2-7; v_call: TRBV5-3
cdr3_aa: CATSDTGRNYGYTF; cdr3_nt: TGTGCCACCAGTGACACAGGCAGAAACTATGGCTACACCTTC; clone_size: NA; d_call: NA; j_call: TRBJ1-2; v_call: TRBV24-1
cdr3_aa: CASSPKSGIRYEQYF; cdr3_nt: TGTGCCAGCAGCCCTAAGTCAGGGATTCGCTACGAGCAGTACTTC; clone_size: NA; d_call: NA; j_call: TRBJ2-7; v_call: TRBV27
cdr3_aa: CASSQDEGIVAEAFF; cdr3_nt: TGTGCCAGCAGCCAAGATGAAGGGATTGTCGCTGAAGCTTTCTTT; clone_size: NA; d_call: NA; j_call: TRBJ1-1; v_call: TRBV4-2
cdr3_aa: CASTDGGSVTGELFF; cdr3_nt: TGTGCCAGCACCGATGGCGGGAGCGTCACCGGGGAGCTGTTTTTT; clone_size: NA; d_call: TRBD2; j_call: TRBJ2-2; v_call: TRBV25-1
cdr3_aa: CASSLRDGHTGELFF; cdr3_nt: TGCGCCAGCAGCCTCCGGGACGGACATACCGGGGAGCTGTTTTTT; clone_size: NA; d_call: NA; j_call: TRBJ2-2; v_call: TRBV5-1
cdr3_aa: CASSAEHRGGNTIYF; cdr3_nt: TGTGCCAGCAGCGCAGAACACAGGGGTGGAAACACCATATATTTT; clone_size: NA; d_call: TRBD1; j_call: TRBJ1-3; v_call: TRBV9
cdr3_aa: CASSTDVVGQPQHF; cdr3_nt: TGTGCCAGCAGCACTGACGTGGTGGGTCAGCCCCAGCATTTT; clone_size: NA; d_call: NA; j_call: TRBJ1-5; v_call: TRBV9
cdr3_aa: CATSDSGQGATKNIQYF; cdr3_nt: TGTGCCACCAGTGATTCCGGACAGGGGGCTACCAAAAACATTCAGTACTTC; clone_size: NA; d_call: TRBD1; j_call: TRBJ2-4; v_call: TRBV24-1
cdr3_aa: CASGRVGTLNEQFF; cdr3_nt: TGTGCCAGTGGTCGGGTCGGGACTCTCAATGAGCAGTTCTTC; clone_size: NA; d_call: NA; j_call: TRBJ2-1; v_call: TRBV19
cdr3_aa: CASSQGGLAGGKTQYF; cdr3_nt: TGTGCCAGCAGCCAAGGTGGACTAGCGGGAGGAAAGACCCAGTACTTC; clone_size: NA; d_call: TRBD2; j_call: TRBJ2-5; v_call: TRBV3-1/TRBV3-2
cdr3_aa: CASSLEVGGRRF; cdr3_nt: TGTGCCAGCAGCTTAGAGGTGGGGGGACGGCGCTTT; clone_size: once; d_call: NA; j_call: TRBJ2-3; v_call: TRBV7-2
cdr3_aa: CASSESGRYNEKLFF; cdr3_nt: TGTGCCAGCAGTGAATCCGGCAGGTATAATGAAAAACTGTTTTTT; clone_size: NA; d_call: NA; j_call: TRBJ1-4; v_call: TRBV25-1
cdr3_aa: CASSRAGGPSYEQYF; cdr3_nt: TGTGCCAGCAGTCGAGCGGGAGGGCCTTCCTACGAGCAGTACTTC; clone_size: once; d_call: TRBD2; j_call: TRBJ2-7; v_call: TRBV6-5
cdr3_aa: CASNDRGGSPLHF; cdr3_nt: TGTGCCAGCAACGACAGGGGGGGGTCACCCCTCCACTTT; clone_size: NA; d_call: TRBD1; j_call: TRBJ1-6; v_call: TRBV6-5
cdr3_aa: CASSKDGDYQETQYF; cdr3_nt: TGTGCCAGCAGCAAAGATGGGGACTACCAAGAGACCCAGTACTTC; clone_size: NA; d_call: NA; j_call: TRBJ2-5; v_call: TRBV9
cdr3_aa: CATSDKADYGYTF; cdr3_nt: TGTGCCACCAGTGACAAAGCCGACTATGGCTACACCTTC; clone_size: NA; d_call: NA; j_call: TRBJ1-2; v_call: TRBV24-1
cdr3_aa: CASSLEGAKNIQYF; cdr3_nt: TGCGCCAGCAGCTTGGAAGGGGCCAAAAACATTCAGTACTTC; clone_size: NA; d_call: NA; j_call: TRBJ2-4; v_call: TRBV5-1
cdr3_aa: CASSQVRGSYNEQFF; cdr3_nt: TGTGCCAGCAGCCAAGTCCGGGGATCCTACAATGAGCAGTTCTTC; clone_size: NA; d_call: NA; j_call: TRBJ2-1; v_call: TRBV14
cdr3_aa: CASSGGGAGGTYEQYF; cdr3_nt: TGTGCCAGTAGCGGCGGCGGGGCGGGAGGTACTTACGAGCAGTACTTC; clone_size: NA; d_call: TRBD2; j_call: TRBJ2-7; v_call: TRBV19
cdr3_aa: CASSSGVGEKLFF; cdr3_nt: TGTGCCAGCAGTTCGGGGGTAGGTGAAAAACTGTTTTTT; clone_size: NA; d_call: NA; j_call: TRBJ1-4; v_call: TRBV12-3/TRBV12-4
cdr3_aa: CASSLEPGHLYNEQFF; cdr3_nt: TGTGCCAGCAGCTTGGAGCCGGGACATCTTTACAATGAGCAGTTCTTC; clone_size: NA; d_call: NA; j_call: TRBJ2-1; v_call: TRBV7-8
cdr3_aa: CSGDRASGTEAFF; cdr3_nt: TGCAGCGGGGACAGGGCGAGTGGCACTGAAGCTTTCTTT; clone_size: NA; d_call: TRBD1; j_call: TRBJ1-1; v_call: TRBV29-1
cdr3_aa: CASSAMGQGVQPQHF; cdr3_nt: TGTGCCAGTAGCGCGATGGGACAGGGGGTTCAGCCCCAGCATTTT; clone_size: NA; d_call: TRBD1; j_call: TRBJ1-5; v_call: TRBV19
cdr3_aa: CAWSEGYEQYF; cdr3_nt: TGTGCCTGGAGCGAGGGGTACGAGCAGTACTTC; clone_size: NA; d_call: NA; j_call: TRBJ2-7; v_call: TRBV30
cdr3_aa: CASSRLAGGGGELFF; cdr3_nt: TGTGCCAGCAGCAGACTAGCGGGAGGCGGCGGGGAGCTGTTTTTT; clone_size: once; d_call: TRBD2; j_call: TRBJ2-2; v_call: TRBV9
cdr3_aa: CASRGVRPEGGYTF; cdr3_nt: TGTGCCAGCAGAGGCGTAAGACCGGAGGGTGGCTACACCTTC; clone_size: NA; d_call: NA; j_call: TRBJ1-2; v_call: TRBV7-9
cdr3_aa: CASSQTSIIDTQYF; cdr3_nt: TGTGCCAGCTCCCAGACTAGCATTATAGATACGCAGTATTTT; clone_size: NA; d_call: TRBD2; j_call: TRBJ2-3; v_call: TRBV18
cdr3_aa: CASSPGASGINSYEQYF; cdr3_nt: TGTGCCAGCAGCCCGGGGGCTAGCGGGATTAACTCCTACGAGCAGTACTTC; clone_size: NA; d_call: TRBD2; j_call: TRBJ2-7; v_call: TRBV5-5
cdr3_aa: CASTAGDGNTEAFF; cdr3_nt: TGTGCCAGTACCGCGGGTGATGGGAACACTGAAGCTTTCTTT; clone_size: NA; d_call: NA; j_call: TRBJ1-1; v_call: TRBV19
cdr3_aa: CAVGDSGANVLTF; cdr3_nt: TGTGCCGTCGGGGACTCTGGGGCCAACGTCCTGACTTTC; clone_size: NA; d_call: NA; j_call: TRBJ2-6; v_call: TRBV10-3
cdr3_aa: CASSLDQGGSPLHF; cdr3_nt: TGCGCCAGCAGCTTGGATCAGGGGGGCTCACCCCTCCACTTT; clone_size: NA; d_call: TRBD1; j_call: TRBJ1-6; v_call: TRBV5-1
cdr3_aa: CASSPLGGETQYF; cdr3_nt: TGTGCCAGCTCACCACTGGGGGGGGAGACCCAGTACTTC; clone_size: NA; d_call: TRBD2; j_call: TRBJ2-5; v_call: TRBV18
cdr3_aa: CPPGLAGVRNEQFF; cdr3_nt: TGTCCCCCGGGACTAGCGGGAGTTCGAAATGAGCAGTTCTTC; clone_size: NA; d_call: TRBD2; j_call: TRBJ2-1; v_call: TRBV6-5
cdr3_aa: CASSLTAGNGSPLHF; cdr3_nt: TGCGCCAGCAGCCTCACGGCGGGGAACGGTTCACCCCTCCACTTT; clone_size: NA; d_call: NA; j_call: TRBJ1-6; v_call: TRBV10-2